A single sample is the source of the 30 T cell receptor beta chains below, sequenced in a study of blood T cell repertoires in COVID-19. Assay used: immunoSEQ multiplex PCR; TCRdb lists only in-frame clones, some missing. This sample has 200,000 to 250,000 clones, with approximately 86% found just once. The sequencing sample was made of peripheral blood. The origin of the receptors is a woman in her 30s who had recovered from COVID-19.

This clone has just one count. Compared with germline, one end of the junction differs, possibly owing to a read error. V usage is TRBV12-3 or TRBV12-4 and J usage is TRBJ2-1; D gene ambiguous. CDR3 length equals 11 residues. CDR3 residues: CASSIYDEQFF. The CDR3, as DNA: TGTGCCAGCAGTATCTACGATGAGCAGTTCTTC.

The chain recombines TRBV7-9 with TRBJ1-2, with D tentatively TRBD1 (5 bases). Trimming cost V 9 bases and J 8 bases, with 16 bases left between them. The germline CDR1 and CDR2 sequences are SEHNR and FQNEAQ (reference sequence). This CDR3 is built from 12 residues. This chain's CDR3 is CASSREVEGYTF. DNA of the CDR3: TGTGCCAGTTCCAGGGAGGTAGAGGGCTACACCTTC.

CDR3 residues: CASSTLQGPTYEQYF. The CDR3, as DNA: TGTGCCAGCAGTACACTCCAGGGCCCAACCTACGAGCAGTACTTC. J is TRBJ2-7 and V is TRBV6-5; the D gene is possibly TRBD1 (5 bases). The germline V and J ends were trimmed by 5 bases and 2 bases, with 16 bases remaining between them. The CDR3 totals 15 residues. The germline V gene has CDR1 MNHEY and CDR2 SVGAGI.

The CDR3 DNA is TGTGCCAGCAGTAACGCGGGAGCCAAAAACATTCAGTACTTC. Translating it yields CASSNAGAKNIQYF. The genes are TRBV6-2 or TRBV6-3 and TRBJ2-4, with D perhaps TRBD2 (5 bases). Germline CDR1 is MNHEY and CDR2 is SVGEGT. The CDR3 has 14 amino acids. Trimming pared 5 bases from V and 0 bases from J, leaving 8 bases between.

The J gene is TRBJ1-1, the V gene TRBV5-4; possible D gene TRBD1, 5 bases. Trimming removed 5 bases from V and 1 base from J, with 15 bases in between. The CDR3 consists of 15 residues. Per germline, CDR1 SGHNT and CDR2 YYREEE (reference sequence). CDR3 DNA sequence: TGTGCCAGCAGTGGGGCAGGGATAGCGAACACTGAAGCTTTCTTT. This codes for CASSGAGIANTEAFF.

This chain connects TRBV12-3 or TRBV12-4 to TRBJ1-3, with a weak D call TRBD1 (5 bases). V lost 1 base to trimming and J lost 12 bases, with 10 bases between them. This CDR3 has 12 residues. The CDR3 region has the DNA TGTGCCAGCAGTTTAGATGCAGGGTACATATATTTT. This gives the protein CASSLDAGYIYF.

The CDR3 sequence: CASSLTALNTEAFF. CDR3 sequence (DNA): TGTGCCAGCAGCTTGACAGCGTTGAACACTGAAGCTTTCTTT. The chain combines TRBV9 with TRBJ1-1, with a weak D call TRBD1 (5 bases). Per the germline V gene, CDR1 is SGDLS and CDR2 is YYNGEE. The CDR3 sequence is 14 residues long. V lost 4 bases, J lost 0 bases, and 10 bases lay in between. Together with reference TRBV9 and TRBJ1-1, the CDR3 gives the full variable domain: DSGVTQTPKHLITATGQRVTLRCSPRSGDLSVYWYQQSLDQGLQFLIQYYNGEERAKGNILERFSAQQFPDLHSELNLSSLELGDSALYFCASSLTALNTEAFFGQGTRLTVV.

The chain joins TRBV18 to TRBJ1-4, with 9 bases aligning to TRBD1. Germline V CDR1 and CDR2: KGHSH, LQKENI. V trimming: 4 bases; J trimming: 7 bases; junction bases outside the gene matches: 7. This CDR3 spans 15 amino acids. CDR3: CASSHNTGGTEKLFF. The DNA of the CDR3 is TGTGCCAGCTCACACAACACAGGGGGCACTGAAAAACTGTTTTTT. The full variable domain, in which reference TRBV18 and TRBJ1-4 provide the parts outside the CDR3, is NAGVMQNPRHLVRRRGQEARLRCSPMKGHSHVYWYRQLPEEGLKFMVYLQKENIIDESGMPKERFSAEFPKEGPSILRIQQVVRGDSAAYFCASSHNTGGTEKLFFGSGTQLSVL.

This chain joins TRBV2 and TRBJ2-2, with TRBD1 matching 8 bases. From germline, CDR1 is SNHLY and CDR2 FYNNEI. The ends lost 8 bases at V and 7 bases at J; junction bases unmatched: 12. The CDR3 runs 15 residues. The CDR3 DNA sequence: TGTGCCAGCCGAGTAGGGACAGGACTGGGCGGGGAGCTGTTTTTT. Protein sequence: CASRVGTGLGGELFF.

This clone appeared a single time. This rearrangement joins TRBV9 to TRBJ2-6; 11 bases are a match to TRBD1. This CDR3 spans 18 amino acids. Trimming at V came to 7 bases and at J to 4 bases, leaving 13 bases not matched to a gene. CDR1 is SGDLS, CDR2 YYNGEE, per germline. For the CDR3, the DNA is TGTGCCAGCTCAGACGGGACAGGGGGTTTAGCCGGGGCCAACGTCCTGACTTTC. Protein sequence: CASSDGTGGLAGANVLTF.

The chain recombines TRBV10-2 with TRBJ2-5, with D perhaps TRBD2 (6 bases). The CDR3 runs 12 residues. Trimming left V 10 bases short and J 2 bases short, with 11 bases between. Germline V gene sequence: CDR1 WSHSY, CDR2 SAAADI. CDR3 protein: CATTEGQETQYF. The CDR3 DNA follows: TGCGCCACCACGGAGGGGCAAGAGACCCAGTACTTC.

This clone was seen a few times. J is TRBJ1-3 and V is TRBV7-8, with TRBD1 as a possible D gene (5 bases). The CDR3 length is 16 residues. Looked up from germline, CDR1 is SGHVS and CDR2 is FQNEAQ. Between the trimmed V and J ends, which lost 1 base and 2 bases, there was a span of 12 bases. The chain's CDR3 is CASSLEAGYTGNTIYF. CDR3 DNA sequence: TGTGCCAGCAGCTTAGAGGCAGGGTATACTGGAAACACCATATATTTT.

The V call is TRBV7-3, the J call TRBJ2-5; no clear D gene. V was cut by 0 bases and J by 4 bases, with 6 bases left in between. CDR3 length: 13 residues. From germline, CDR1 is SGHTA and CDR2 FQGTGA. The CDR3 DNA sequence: TGTGCCAGCAGCTTAACGGCCAGAGAGACCCAGTACTTC. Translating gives CASSLTARETQYF. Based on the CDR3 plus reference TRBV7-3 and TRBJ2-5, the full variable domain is GAGVSQTPSNKVTEKGKYVELRCDPISGHTALYWYRQSLGQGPEFLIYFQGTGAADDSGLPNDRFFAVRPEGSVSTLKIQRTERGDSAVYLCASSLTARETQYFGPGTRLLVL.

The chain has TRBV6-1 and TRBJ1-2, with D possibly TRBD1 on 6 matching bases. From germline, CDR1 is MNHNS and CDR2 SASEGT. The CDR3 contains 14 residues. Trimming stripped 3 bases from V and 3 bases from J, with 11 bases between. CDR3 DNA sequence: TGTGCCAGCAGTGACCCAGGGACATACTATGGCTACACCTTC. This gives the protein CASSDPGTYYGYTF.

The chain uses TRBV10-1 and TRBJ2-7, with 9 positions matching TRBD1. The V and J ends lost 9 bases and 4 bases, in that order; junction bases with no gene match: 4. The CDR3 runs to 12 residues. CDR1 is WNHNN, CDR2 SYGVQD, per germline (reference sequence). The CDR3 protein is CASGQGSYEQYF. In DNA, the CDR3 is TGCGCCAGTGGACAGGGGAGTTACGAGCAGTACTTC.

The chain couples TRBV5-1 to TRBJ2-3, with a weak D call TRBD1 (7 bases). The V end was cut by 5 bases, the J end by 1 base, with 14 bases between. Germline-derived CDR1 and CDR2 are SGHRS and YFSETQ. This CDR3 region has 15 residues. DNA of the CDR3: TGCGCCAGCAGTCAGACAGGGACTCGCACAGATACGCAGTATTTT. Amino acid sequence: CASSQTGTRTDTQYF.

The CDR3 coding sequence is TGTGCCAGTAGTATGGGGAGCTCCTATAATTCACCCCTCCACTTT. Translation gives CASSMGSSYNSPLHF. The chain has TRBV19 and TRBJ1-6; no clear D gene. The germline V gene encodes CDR1 LNHDA and CDR2 SQIVND (reference sequence). The V and J ends lost 3 bases and 0 bases respectively, with 6 bases between them. This CDR3 region has 15 residues.

The CDR3 region has the DNA TGTGCCAGCAGCCAAGAGGGGATGACTAGCGGGTACGAGCAGTACTTC. Amino acid sequence: CASSQEGMTSGYEQYF. The chain combines TRBV4-2 with TRBJ2-7; 10 nucleotides match TRBD2. The CDR3 is made up of 16 amino acids. Trimming at V came to 0 bases and at J to 4 bases, leaving 6 bases not matched to a gene. Germline values: CDR1 LGHNA, CDR2 YNFKEQ.

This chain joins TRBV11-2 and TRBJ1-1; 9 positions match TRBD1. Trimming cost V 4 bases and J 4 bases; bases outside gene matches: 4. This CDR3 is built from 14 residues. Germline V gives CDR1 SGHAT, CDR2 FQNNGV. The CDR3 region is CASSSGQGITEAFF. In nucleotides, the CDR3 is TGTGCCAGCAGCTCAGGACAGGGGATCACTGAAGCTTTCTTT.

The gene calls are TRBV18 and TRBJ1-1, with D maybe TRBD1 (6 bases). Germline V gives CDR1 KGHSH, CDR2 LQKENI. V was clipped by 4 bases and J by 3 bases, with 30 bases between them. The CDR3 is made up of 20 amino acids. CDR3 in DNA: TGTGCCAGCTCACTTACCCGACGTCCGGGGGGCCGTAAGGAGGACACTGAAGCTTTCTTT. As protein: CASSLTRRPGGRKEDTEAFF.

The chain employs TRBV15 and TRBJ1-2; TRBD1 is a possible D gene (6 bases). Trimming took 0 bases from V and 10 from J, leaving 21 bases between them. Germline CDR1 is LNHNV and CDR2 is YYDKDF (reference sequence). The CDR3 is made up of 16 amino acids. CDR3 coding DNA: TGTGCCACCAGCAGAGATGATAACAGGGCCTATAGGGCCTACACCTTC. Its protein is CATSRDDNRAYRAYTF.

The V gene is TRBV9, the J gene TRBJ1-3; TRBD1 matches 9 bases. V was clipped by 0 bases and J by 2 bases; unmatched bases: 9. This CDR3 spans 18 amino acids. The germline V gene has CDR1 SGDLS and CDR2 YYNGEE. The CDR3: CASSVVPQTGGTGNTIYF. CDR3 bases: TGTGCCAGCAGCGTAGTCCCCCAGACAGGGGGAACTGGAAACACCATATATTTT.

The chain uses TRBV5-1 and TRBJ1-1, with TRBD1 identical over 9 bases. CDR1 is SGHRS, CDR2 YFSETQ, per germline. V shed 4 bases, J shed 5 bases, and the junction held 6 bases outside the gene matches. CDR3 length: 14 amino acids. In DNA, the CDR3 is TGCGCCAGCAGCCCAGGGACAGGGACGACTGAAGCTTTCTTT. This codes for CASSPGTGTTEAFF.

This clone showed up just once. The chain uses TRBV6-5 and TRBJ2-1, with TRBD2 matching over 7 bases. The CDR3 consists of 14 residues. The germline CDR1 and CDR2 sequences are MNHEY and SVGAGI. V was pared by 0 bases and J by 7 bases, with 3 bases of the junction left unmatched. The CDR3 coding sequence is TGTGCCAGCAGTTACTCGGGAGGGGTGAATGAGCAGTTCTTC. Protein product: CASSYSGGVNEQFF.

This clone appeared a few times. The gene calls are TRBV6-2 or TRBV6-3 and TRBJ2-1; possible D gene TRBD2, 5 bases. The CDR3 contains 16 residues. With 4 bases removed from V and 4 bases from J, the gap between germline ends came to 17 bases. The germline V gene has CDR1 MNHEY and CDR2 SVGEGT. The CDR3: CASSSSTRRLYNEQFF. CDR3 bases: TGTGCCAGCAGTTCCTCTACTAGGAGGCTGTACAATGAGCAGTTCTTC.

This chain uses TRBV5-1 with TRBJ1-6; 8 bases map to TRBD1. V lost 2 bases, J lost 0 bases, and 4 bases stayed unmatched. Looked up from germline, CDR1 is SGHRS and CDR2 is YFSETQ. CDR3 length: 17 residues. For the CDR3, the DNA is TGCGCCAGCAGCTTCACAGGGGGTGACTCCTATAATTCACCCCTCCACTTT. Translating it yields CASSFTGGDSYNSPLHF.

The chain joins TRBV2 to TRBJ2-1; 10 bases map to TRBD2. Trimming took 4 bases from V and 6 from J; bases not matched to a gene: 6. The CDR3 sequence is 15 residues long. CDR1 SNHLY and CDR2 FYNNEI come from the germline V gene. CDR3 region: CASSGLAGVINEQFF. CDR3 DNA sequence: TGTGCCAGCAGTGGCCTAGCGGGGGTCATCAATGAGCAGTTCTTC.

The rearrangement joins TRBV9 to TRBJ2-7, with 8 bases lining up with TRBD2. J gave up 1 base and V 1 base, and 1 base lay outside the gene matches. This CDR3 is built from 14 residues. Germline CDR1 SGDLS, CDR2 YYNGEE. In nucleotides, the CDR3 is TGTGCCAGCAGCGTAAGCGGGGGATCCTACGAGCAGTACTTC. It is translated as CASSVSGGSYEQYF.

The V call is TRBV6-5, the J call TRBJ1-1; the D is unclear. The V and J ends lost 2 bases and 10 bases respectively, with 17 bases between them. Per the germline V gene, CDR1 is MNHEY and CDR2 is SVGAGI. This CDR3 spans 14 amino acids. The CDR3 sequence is CASSYGGLTNPAFF. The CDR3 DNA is TGTGCCAGCAGTTACGGAGGACTGACAAACCCAGCTTTCTTT.

In DNA form, the CDR3 reads TGTGCCAGCAACCCTACAGGGGCACCCACAGATACGCAGTATTTT. This encodes CASNPTGAPTDTQYF. The rearrangement uses TRBV2 and TRBJ2-3, with 7 bases aligning to TRBD1. The CDR3 extends over 15 amino acids. V gave up 7 bases and J gave up 2 bases; unmatched junction bases: 9. Germline V gives CDR1 SNHLY, CDR2 FYNNEI.